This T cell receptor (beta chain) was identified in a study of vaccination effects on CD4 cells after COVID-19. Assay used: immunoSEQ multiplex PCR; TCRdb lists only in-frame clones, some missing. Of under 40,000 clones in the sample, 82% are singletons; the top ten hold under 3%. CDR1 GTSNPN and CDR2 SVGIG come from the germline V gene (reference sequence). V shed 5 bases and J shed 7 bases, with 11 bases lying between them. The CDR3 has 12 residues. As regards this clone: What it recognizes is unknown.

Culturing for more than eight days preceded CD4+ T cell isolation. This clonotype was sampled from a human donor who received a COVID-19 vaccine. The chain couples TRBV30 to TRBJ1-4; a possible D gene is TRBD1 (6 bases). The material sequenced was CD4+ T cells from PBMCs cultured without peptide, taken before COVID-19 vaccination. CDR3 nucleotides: TGTGCCTGGGACAGGCCAGGTGAAAAACTGTTTTTT. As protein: CAWDRPGEKLFF.